The 8 T cell receptor beta chains given below trace back to one sample, sequenced in a study of blood T cell repertoires in COVID-19 (dated by TCRdb to 2020 to 2021). Libraries were constructed by the immunoSEQ multiplex PCR assay. The table was pulled from immuneACCESS by TCRdb, which kept in-frame rearrangements only. Such tables lose some clones; where checked, under half of the loss comes from unresolved V genes, and the rest has no known cause. The sample has approximately 39,000 clones on record, around 96% of them singletons. The ten largest account for approximately 4.2% of the sample. The sequenced sample consisted of peripheral blood. The receptors come from a human donor with active COVID-19. The donor label of this sample is uncertain.

The chain recombines TRBV3-1 (or the pseudogene TRBV3-2) with TRBJ1-1; D perhaps matches TRBD1 (5 bases). Looked up from germline, CDR1 is LGHDT and CDR2 is YNNKEL (reference sequence). The ends were cut back, 4 bases at V and 1 base at J, with 13 bases in the middle. The CDR3 sequence is 15 residues long. The CDR3 sequence: CASSLGAGRNTEAFF. The CDR3 DNA is TGTGCCAGCAGCCTCGGGGCGGGGCGGAACACTGAAGCTTTCTTT.

This chain uses TRBV4-3 with TRBJ2-5; D is perhaps TRBD2 (7 bases). Trimming stripped 2 bases from V and 1 base from J, with 20 bases between. The CDR3 extends over 18 amino acids. CDR1 and CDR2 (germline): LGHNA, YSLEER. CDR3 region: CASSQKGGGELVQETQYF. The CDR3 DNA sequence: TGCGCCAGCAGCCAAAAAGGGGGGGGAGAACTAGTCCAAGAGACCCAGTACTTC.

The CDR3 loop is CATTAGARNYEQYF. CDR3 DNA: TGTGCCACAACCGCTGGGGCCAGAAATTACGAGCAGTACTTC. The V gene is TRBV7-2, the J gene TRBJ2-7; D is perhaps TRBD1 (5 bases). The germline gives CDR1 SGHTA, CDR2 FQGNSA. V lost 10 bases and J lost 4, with 20 bases in between. This CDR3 region has 14 residues. Based on the CDR3 plus reference TRBV7-2 and TRBJ2-7, the full variable domain is GAGVSQSPSNKVTEKGKDVELRCDPISGHTALYWYRQSLGQGLEFLIYFQGNSAPDKSGLPSDRFSAERTGGSVSTLTIQRTQQEDSAVYLCATTAGARNYEQYFGPGTRLTVT.

The V gene is TRBV6-5, the J gene TRBJ2-7; D might be TRBD1 (5 bases). The length of the CDR3 is 12 residues. Germline V gene sequence: CDR1 MNHEY, CDR2 SVGAGI. Trimming took 5 bases from V and 1 from J, leaving 6 bases between them. The CDR3 region has the DNA TGTGCCAGCAGTCAGGGTTCCTACGAGCAGTACTTC. This codes for CASSQGSYEQYF.

This clone is a singleton in its sample. This rearrangement joins TRBV15 to TRBJ2-1, with TRBD2 matching over 12 bases. Germline CDR1 reads LNHNV; CDR2 reads YYDKDF (reference sequence). CDR3 length: 18 amino acids. The V segment lost 8 bases and the J segment 8 bases; nucleotides outside the gene matches: 19. The CDR3 is CATRGRLAGVGPKDEQFF. CDR3 nucleotide sequence: TGTGCCACCCGAGGTCGACTAGCGGGAGTTGGGCCTAAGGATGAGCAGTTCTTC.

The V and J genes are TRBV9 and TRBJ2-2; TRBD1 matches at 8 bases. V was pared by 4 bases and J by 3 bases, with 8 bases of the junction left unmatched. Germline V gene lookup returns CDR1 SGDLS and CDR2 YYNGEE. The CDR3 is made up of 16 amino acids. The CDR3 sequence is CASSSWAGGDTGELFF. The CDR3, as DNA: TGTGCCAGCAGCTCCTGGGCAGGGGGCGACACCGGGGAGCTGTTTTTT.

The chain joins TRBV19 to TRBJ1-5; 7 bases agree with TRBD1. There are 17 residues in the CDR3. CDR1 and CDR2 from the germline V gene are LNHDA and SQIVND (reference sequence). V shed 4 bases, J shed 0 bases, and the junction held 9 bases outside the gene matches. In DNA form, the CDR3 reads TGTGCCAGTAGTAGCCGACAGGGAAGCTATAGCAATCAGCCCCAGCATTTT. Translating gives CASSSRQGSYSNQPQHF.

The rearrangement uses TRBV9 and TRBJ2-1; TRBD2 aligns across 9 bases. This CDR3 comprises 14 residues. Per germline, CDR1 SGDLS and CDR2 YYNGEE. The V and J ends lost 6 bases and 5 bases, in that order; junction bases with no gene match: 6. The CDR3 loop reads CASMGRGGDNEQFF. The CDR3 DNA follows: TGTGCCAGCATGGGACGCGGGGGGGACAATGAGCAGTTCTTC.